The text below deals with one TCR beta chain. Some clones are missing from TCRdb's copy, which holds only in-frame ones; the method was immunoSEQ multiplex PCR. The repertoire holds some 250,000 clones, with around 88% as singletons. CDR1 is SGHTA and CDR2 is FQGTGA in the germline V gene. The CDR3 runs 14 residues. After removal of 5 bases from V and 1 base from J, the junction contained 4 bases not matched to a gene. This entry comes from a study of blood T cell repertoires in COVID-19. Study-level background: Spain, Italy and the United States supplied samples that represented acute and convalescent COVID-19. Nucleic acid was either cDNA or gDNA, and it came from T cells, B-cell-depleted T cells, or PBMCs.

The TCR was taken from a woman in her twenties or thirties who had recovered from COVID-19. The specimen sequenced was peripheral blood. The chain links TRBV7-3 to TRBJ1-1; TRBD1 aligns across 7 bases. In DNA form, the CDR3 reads TGTGCCAGCAGCGAGGGACAGCCGAACACTGAAGCTTTCTTT. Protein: CASSEGQPNTEAFF.